The 17 T cell receptor beta chains below come from one sample, sequenced in a study of molecular identifiers for immune sequencing clone quantification. TCRdb re-called the PCR reads with MiXCR, one entry per CDR3 protein. Here the sample spans about half a million distinct CDR3 sequences, around 23% being singletons. Sample: naive CD8+ T cells from blood, with Jurkat cell RNA spiked in. As for subset: FACS-sorted CD8+CD4-CCR7+CD45RA+ naive T cells. Receptors were obtained from a human donor in good health. Some libraries in this study had Jurkat cell RNA spiked in.

As regards this clonotype: The CDR3 ends on some other residue instead of the conserved phenylalanine or tryptophan, so this is likely a read error. The chain joins TRBV29-1 to TRBJ2-5; 7 positions agree with TRBD1. The CDR3 sequence is 17 residues long. Germline CDR1 is SQVTM and CDR2 is ANQGSEA. DNA of the CDR3: TGCAGCGTTGAAGGCCCACCGGGACAGCGAACCCAAGAGACGCAGTACTTG. This gives the protein CSVEGPPGQRTQETQYL.

This chain uses TRBV6-2 or TRBV6-3 with TRBJ2-7; 8 bases align to TRBD2. The CDR3 contains 15 residues. Germline V gene sequence: CDR1 MNHEY, CDR2 SVGEGT. V shed 5 bases and J 5 bases; nucleotides not matched to a gene: 11. CDR3 coding DNA: TGTGCCAGCAGTCGAAGCCCGGGACTAGGACACGAGCAGTACTTC. It translates to CASSRSPGLGHEQYF.

This clonotype was observed many times. The V gene is TRBV6-5, the J gene TRBJ2-5; D might be TRBD1 (6 bases). Trimming cost V 6 bases and J 5 bases, with 16 bases left between them. The CDR3 sequence is 14 residues long. Germline V CDR1 and CDR2: MNHEY, SVGAGI. The CDR3 spells CASSQVSRGETQYF. The CDR3 DNA reads as TGTGCCAGCAGCCAAGTATCCAGGGGTGAGACCCAGTACTTC.

About this clonotype: This may be a read error, as it is one base from a much larger clone. The chain couples TRBV7-2 to TRBJ2-1, with unresolved D. V dropped 4 bases and J dropped 2 bases, with 21 bases sitting between them. CDR3 length: 18 residues. Germline loops: CDR1 SGHTA, CDR2 FQGNSA. This chain's CDR3 is CASSSLNVRRVTYNEQFF. For the CDR3, the DNA is TGTGCCAGCAGCTCCCTGAACGTGCGGCGTGTAACCTACAATGAGCAGTTCTTC.

V and J are TRBV6-5 and TRBJ2-1; 9 nucleotides match TRBD1. V dropped 0 bases and J dropped 6; count of bases not matched to a gene: 3. The length of the CDR3 is 15 residues. Germline V CDR1 and CDR2: MNHEY, SVGAGI. Written as DNA, the CDR3 is TGTGCCAGCAGTTACTCGGGACAGGGAGCCAATGAGCAGTTCTTC. Its protein is CASSYSGQGANEQFF.

As regards this clonotype: A much larger clone differs by one base, so this may be a read error. The V call is TRBV5-1, the J call TRBJ1-1; a weak D match, TRBD1 (6 bases). The V gene's germline CDR1 is SGHRS and CDR2 YFSETQ. CDR3 length equals 14 residues. CDR3 protein: CASRPRTDYTEALF. The CDR3 nucleotides read TGCGCCAGCAGACCGAGGACAGATTACACTGAAGCTCTCTTT.

This clonotype was seen only a few times. The chain recombines TRBV13 with TRBJ2-3; possibly TRBD1 for D (5 bases). The germline V gene has CDR1 PRHDT and CDR2 FYEKMQ (reference sequence). V lost 4 bases, J lost 1 base, and 15 bases lay in between. This CDR3 has 16 residues. CDR3 in amino acids: CASSSTSDSRTDTQYF. The CDR3 region has the DNA TGTGCCAGCAGCTCCACCTCAGACAGCCGCACAGATACGCAGTATTTT.

This clonotype was seen ten or more times. This sequence joins TRBV7-9 and TRBJ2-7, with TRBD1 matching over 9 bases. CDR1 and CDR2 from the germline V gene are SEHNR and FQNEAQ (reference sequence). This CDR3 contains 13 residues. V shed 5 bases and J 6 bases; nucleotides not matched to a gene: 5. DNA for the CDR3: TGTGCCAGCAGCCCGGGACAGGGCGCCGAGCAGTACTTC. It translates to CASSPGQGAEQYF.

The gene calls are TRBV19 and TRBJ2-7; the D gene could be TRBD1 or TRBD2 (5 bases each). This CDR3 has 13 amino acids. Germline CDR1 LNHDA, CDR2 SQIVND (reference sequence). V gave up 7 bases and J gave up 0 bases, with 10 bases separating them. In DNA, the CDR3 is TGTGCCAGTACCCCCGGGACCTCCTACGAGCAGTACTTC. Residues: CASTPGTSYEQYF. The full variable domain, rest sourced from reference TRBV19 and TRBJ2-7, is DGGITQSPKYLFRKEGQNVTLSCEQNLNHDAMYWYRQDPGQGLRLIYYSQIVNDFQKGDIAEGYSVSREKKESFPLTVTSAQKNPTAFYLCASTPGTSYEQYFGPGTRLTVT.

The chain joins TRBV19 to TRBJ1-3; D not certain. CDR3 size: 13 residues. Germline V gives CDR1 LNHDA, CDR2 SQIVND (reference sequence). V lost 3 bases and J 0 bases, leaving 3 bases between the germline ends. The CDR3 DNA sequence: TGTGCCAGTAGTATGATCTCTGGAAACACCATATATTTT. Protein sequence: CASSMISGNTIYF.

The rearrangement uses TRBV5-1 and TRBJ2-1; D is perhaps TRBD1 (5 bases). Per the germline V gene, CDR1 is SGHRS and CDR2 is YFSETQ. Trimming took 0 bases from V and 3 from J, leaving 10 bases between them. The CDR3 consists of 15 residues. The CDR3 coding sequence is TGCGCCAGCAGCTTGGTAGCAGGGCGCTACAATGAGCAGTTCTTC. Translation: CASSLVAGRYNEQFF.

This clonotype appeared a few times. This chain links TRBV14 with TRBJ2-7, with D possibly matching TRBD2 (5 bases). The CDR3 runs to 13 residues. CDR1 and CDR2 (germline): SGHDN, FVKESK. V was clipped by 0 bases and J by 5 bases, with 8 bases between them. This CDR3 reads CASSQDTRHEQYF. CDR3 nucleotides: TGTGCCAGCAGCCAAGACACTAGGCACGAGCAGTACTTC.

The chain has TRBV2 and TRBJ1-5; D is perhaps TRBD1 (6 bases). Per the germline V gene, CDR1 is SNHLY and CDR2 is FYNNEI. The CDR3 consists of 15 residues. The ends were cut back, 2 bases at V and 5 bases at J, with 13 bases in the middle. CDR3 DNA: TGTGCCAGCAGTGAATTGGGGGCCGGGTATCAGCCCCAGCATTTT. Translation gives CASSELGAGYQPQHF.

This clonotype was counted only a few times. The chain carries TRBV20-1 and TRBJ2-7; 9 bases map to TRBD1. CDR3 length: 15 residues. Germline CDR1 is DFQATT and CDR2 is SNEGSKA (reference sequence). V shed 3 bases and J 1 base; nucleotides not matched to a gene: 7. CDR3 protein: CSASPDGQGSYEQYF. The CDR3 DNA reads as TGCAGTGCTAGCCCCGACGGACAGGGGTCCTACGAGCAGTACTTC.

This clonotype occurred a few times. The chain links TRBV6-1 to TRBJ1-5; 8 nucleotides line up with TRBD1. This CDR3 spans 16 amino acids. After removal of 7 bases from V and 0 bases from J, the junction contained 8 bases not matched to a gene. From germline, CDR1 is MNHNS and CDR2 SASEGT. CDR3: CASTPDRAYSNQPQHF. The CDR3, as DNA: TGTGCCAGCACCCCGGACAGGGCTTATAGCAATCAGCCCCAGCATTTT.

Ten or more counts support this clonotype. The rearrangement links TRBV2 to TRBJ2-3; the D is unclear. Deletions cut 7 bases from V and 2 bases from J, with 10 bases between. This CDR3 is 13 amino acids long. Germline V gene lookup returns CDR1 SNHLY and CDR2 FYNNEI. The CDR3 reads CASTGLSTDTQYF. CDR3 nucleotides: TGTGCCAGCACAGGCTTATCCACAGATACGCAGTATTTT.

The rearrangement joins TRBV5-1 to TRBJ2-7, with D unresolved. The V end lost 2 bases, the J end lost 3 bases, and 9 bases lay between the germline ends. The V gene's germline CDR1 is SGHRS and CDR2 YFSETQ. The CDR3 runs to 13 residues. CDR3 sequence reads: CASSLEQNYEQYF. CDR3 nucleotide sequence: TGCGCCAGCAGCTTAGAGCAGAACTACGAGCAGTACTTC.